This T cell receptor (beta chain) was observed in a study of shared clonotypes between healthy human individuals. Across the study: The cohort comprised a couple of women and a few men. Their ages spanned 18 to 49 years.

For unsorted samples, genomic DNA was extracted from 75 million to 90 million PBMCs. The ends were cut back, 6 bases at V and 11 bases at J, with 23 bases in the middle. The CDR3 length is 14 residues. CDR1 and CDR2 (germline): SGHDT, YYEEEE. This clone was seen many times. Some clones are missing from TCRdb's copy, which holds only in-frame ones; the method was immunoSEQ multiplex PCR. The sample carries 400,000 to 550,000 clones, less than 80% recorded once. This sequence originates from a woman in her thirties or forties in good health. Some clones in this sample may be carry-over from other donors' samples. Source material: PBMCs. The chain joins TRBV5-6 to TRBJ1-1; the D gene is possibly TRBD1 (5 bases). The CDR3 sequence: CASTRRTPTGAAFF. Written as DNA, the CDR3 is TGTGCCAGCACGAGGCGGACGCCCACAGGAGCGGCTTTCTTT.